This record covers a single T cell receptor (beta chain). The CDR3 is made up of 16 amino acids. The V and J ends lost 5 bases and 4 bases, in that order; junction bases with no gene match: 7. CDR1 is SGHTA, CDR2 FQGTGA, per germline. Patients chosen for sequencing had CD8+CD57+ cells that had expanded, as shown by flow cytometry. Severe acquired aplastic anemia was present in all patients. Prior therapy had not been administered to any patient at the time of blood sampling. This sample stems from a study of CD8+CD57+ T cells in acquired aplastic anemia. The overall study: The sorted CD4+ and CD8+ cells yielded an average around 3 ug of DNA.

Genomic DNA, serving as template, underwent TCR beta VDJ and CDR3 profiling. TCRdb called the reads again in MiXCR, with one record for every CDR3 protein. The table has over 250,000 distinct CDR3 sequences, 56% seen once. The origin of this receptor is a human donor with aplastic anemia. V usage is TRBV7-3 and J usage is TRBJ2-2, with TRBD2 matching over 10 bases. Sequencing was carried out using sorted CD4+, CD8+, or CD8+CD57+ T cells (not recorded which) from PBMCs. CDR3 coding DNA: TGTGCCAGCAGCCCTCCTAGCGGGAGTAGCACCGGGGAGCTGTTTTTT. Its protein is CASSPPSGSSTGELFF.